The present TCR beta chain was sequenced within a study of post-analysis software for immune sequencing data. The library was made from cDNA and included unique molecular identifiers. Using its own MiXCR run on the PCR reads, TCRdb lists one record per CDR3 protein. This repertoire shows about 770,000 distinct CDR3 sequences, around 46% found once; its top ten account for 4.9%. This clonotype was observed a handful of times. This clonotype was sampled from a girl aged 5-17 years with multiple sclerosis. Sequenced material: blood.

CDR3 sequence reads: CASSGSDTQYF. CDR3 DNA sequence: TGCGCCAGCAGTGGGTCAGATACGCAGTATTTT. The rearrangement uses TRBV10-2 and TRBJ2-3; D is undetermined. CDR3 size: 11 residues. Trimming stripped 4 bases from V and 4 bases from J, with 3 bases between. Germline-derived CDR1 and CDR2 are WSHSY and SAAADI.